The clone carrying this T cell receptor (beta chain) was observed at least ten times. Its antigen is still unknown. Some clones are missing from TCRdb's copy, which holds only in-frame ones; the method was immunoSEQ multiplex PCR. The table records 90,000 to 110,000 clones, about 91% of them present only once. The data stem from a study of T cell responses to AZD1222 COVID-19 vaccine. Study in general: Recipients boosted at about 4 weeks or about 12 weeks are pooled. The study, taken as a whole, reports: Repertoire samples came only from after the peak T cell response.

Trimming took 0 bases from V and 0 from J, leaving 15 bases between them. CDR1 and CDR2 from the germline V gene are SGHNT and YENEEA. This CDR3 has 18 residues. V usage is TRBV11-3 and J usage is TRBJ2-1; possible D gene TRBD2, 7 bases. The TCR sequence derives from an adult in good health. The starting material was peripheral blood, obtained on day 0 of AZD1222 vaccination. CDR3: CASSLEQGGTNSYNEQFF. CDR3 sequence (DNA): TGTGCCAGCAGCTTAGAACAGGGAGGGACTAACTCCTACAATGAGCAGTTCTTC.